This T cell receptor beta chain was sequenced for a study of blood T cells in healthy people across ages. CDR3 size: 15 residues. V lost 4 bases to trimming and J lost 1 base; unmatched junction nucleotides: 4. In germline, CDR1 is SGHTA, CDR2 FQGTGA. Then a second PCR, running roughly 7 to 11 cycles, was carried out with a sample-barcoded 5' primer and a J-beta primer mix. TCRdb reprocessed the 5' RACE reads with MiXCR, giving one entry per CDR3 protein. The repertoire holds roughly 1 million distinct CDR3 sequences, with around 27% as singletons. Overall study results and limits: As age increased, TCR beta diversity per million T cells fell in a roughly linear fashion.

On this clonotype itself: Its antigen remains unidentified.

The people who gave samples were healthy Caucasians from Russia, aged about 6 to 95. This sample was also put to use in a study of T cells of mothers and their children. As that study records: Every mother supplied over 8 million TCR beta CDR3 reads and every child around 3 million. Related mother and child pairs showed slightly greater overlap (not significant) than unrelated pairs did.

Sequenced material: blood. This chain connects TRBV7-3 to TRBJ2-3, with 8 bases lining up with TRBD2. The TCR was taken from a girl aged 2 to 10 in good health. The CDR3 DNA reads as TGTGCCAGCAGCTCATCGGGGGGGGGCACAGATACGCAGTATTTT. It specifies CASSSSGGGTDTQYF.